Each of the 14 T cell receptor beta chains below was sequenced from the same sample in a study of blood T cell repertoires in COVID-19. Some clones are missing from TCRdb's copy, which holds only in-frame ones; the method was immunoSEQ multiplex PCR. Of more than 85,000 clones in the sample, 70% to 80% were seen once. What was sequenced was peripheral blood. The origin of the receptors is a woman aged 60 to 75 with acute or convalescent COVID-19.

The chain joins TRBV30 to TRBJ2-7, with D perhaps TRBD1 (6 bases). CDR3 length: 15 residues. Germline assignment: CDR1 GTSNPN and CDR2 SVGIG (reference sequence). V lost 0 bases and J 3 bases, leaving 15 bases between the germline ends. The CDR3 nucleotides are TGTGCCTGGAGTGTATCGGGCTCAGGGGTCTACGAGCAGTACTTC. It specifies CAWSVSGSGVYEQYF.

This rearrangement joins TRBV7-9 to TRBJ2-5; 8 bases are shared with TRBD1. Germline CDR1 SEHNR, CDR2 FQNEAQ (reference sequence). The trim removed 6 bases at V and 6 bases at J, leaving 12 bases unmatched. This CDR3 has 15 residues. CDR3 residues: CASREASGGRKTQYF. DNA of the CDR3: TGTGCCAGCAGGGAGGCGTCAGGGGGCAGGAAGACCCAGTACTTC.

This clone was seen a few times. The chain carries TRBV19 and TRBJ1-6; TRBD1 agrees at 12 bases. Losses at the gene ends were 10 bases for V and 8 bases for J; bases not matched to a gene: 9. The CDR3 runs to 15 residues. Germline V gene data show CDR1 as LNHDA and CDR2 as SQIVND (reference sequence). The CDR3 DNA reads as TGTGCCACCACCTCGGGACAGGGGGCTTATTCACCCCTCCACTTT. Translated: CATTSGQGAYSPLHF.

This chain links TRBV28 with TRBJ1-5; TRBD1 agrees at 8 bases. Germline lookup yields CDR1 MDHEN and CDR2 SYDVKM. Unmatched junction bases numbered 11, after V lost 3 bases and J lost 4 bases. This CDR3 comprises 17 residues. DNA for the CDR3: TGTGCCAGCAGTTTCCTGACCTACAGGGGGGAGAATCAGCCCCAGCATTTT. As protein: CASSFLTYRGENQPQHF.

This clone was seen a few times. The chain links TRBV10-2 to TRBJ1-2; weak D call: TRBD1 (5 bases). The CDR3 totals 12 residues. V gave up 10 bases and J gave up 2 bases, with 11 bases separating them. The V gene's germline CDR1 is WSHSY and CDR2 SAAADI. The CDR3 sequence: CATRGGNYGYTF. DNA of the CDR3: TGCGCCACCCGGGGGGGGAACTATGGCTACACCTTC.

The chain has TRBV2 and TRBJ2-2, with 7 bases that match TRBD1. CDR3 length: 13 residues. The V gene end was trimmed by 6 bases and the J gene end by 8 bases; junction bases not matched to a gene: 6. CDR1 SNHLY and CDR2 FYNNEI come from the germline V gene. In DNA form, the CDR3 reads TGTGCCAGCAGCCGGGACAGCCTGGGGGAGCTGTTTTTT. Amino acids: CASSRDSLGELFF. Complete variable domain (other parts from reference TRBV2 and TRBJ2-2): EPEVTQTPSHQVTQMGQEVILRCVPISNHLYFYWYRQILGQKVEFLVSFYNNEISEKSEIFDDQFSVERPDGSNFTLKIRSTKLEDSAMYFCASSRDSLGELFFGEGSRLTVL.

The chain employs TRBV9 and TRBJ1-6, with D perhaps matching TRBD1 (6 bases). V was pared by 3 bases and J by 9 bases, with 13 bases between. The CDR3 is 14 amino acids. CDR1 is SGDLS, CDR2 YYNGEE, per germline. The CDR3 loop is CASSAKGGSSPLHF. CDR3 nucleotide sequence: TGTGCCAGCAGCGCAAAGGGGGGGAGTTCACCCCTCCACTTT.

The CDR3 DNA follows: TGTGCCAGCAGCCTAACTCGGACTTTAAATTCACCCCTCCACTTT. Amino acid sequence: CASSLTRTLNSPLHF. The V and J genes are TRBV3-1 (or the pseudogene TRBV3-2) and TRBJ1-6; D is uncertain. The V end was cut by 4 bases, the J end by 7 bases, with 14 bases between. Germline V gene data show CDR1 as LGHDT and CDR2 as YNNKEL (reference sequence). The CDR3 totals 15 residues.

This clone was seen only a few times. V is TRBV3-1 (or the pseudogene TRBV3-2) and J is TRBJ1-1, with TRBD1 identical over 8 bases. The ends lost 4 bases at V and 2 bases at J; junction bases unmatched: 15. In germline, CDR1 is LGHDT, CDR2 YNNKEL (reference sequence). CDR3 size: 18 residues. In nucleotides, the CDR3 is TGTGCCAGCAGCCGGCTTTTTATCACAACAGGGGGTAACACTGAAGCTTTCTTT. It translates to CASSRLFITTGGNTEAFF.

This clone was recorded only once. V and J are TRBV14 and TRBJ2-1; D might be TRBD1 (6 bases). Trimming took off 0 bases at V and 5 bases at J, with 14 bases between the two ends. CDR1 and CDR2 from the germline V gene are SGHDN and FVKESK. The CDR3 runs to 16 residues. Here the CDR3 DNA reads TGTGCCAGCAGCCAAGAACGGCTAAGGGGGAACAATGAGCAGTTCTTC. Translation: CASSQERLRGNNEQFF.

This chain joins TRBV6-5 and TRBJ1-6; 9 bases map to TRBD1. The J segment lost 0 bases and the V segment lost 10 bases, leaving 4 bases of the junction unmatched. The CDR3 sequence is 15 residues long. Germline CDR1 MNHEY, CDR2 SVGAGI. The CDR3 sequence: CATGQGSSYNSPLHF. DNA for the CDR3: TGTGCCACCGGACAGGGGAGCTCCTATAATTCACCCCTCCACTTT.

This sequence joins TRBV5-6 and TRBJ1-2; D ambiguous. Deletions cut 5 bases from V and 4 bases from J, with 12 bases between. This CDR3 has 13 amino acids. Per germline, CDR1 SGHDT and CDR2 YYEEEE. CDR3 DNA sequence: TGTGCCAGCAGTTCGGGCAGCGGCTATGGCTACACCTTC. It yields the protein CASSSGSGYGYTF.

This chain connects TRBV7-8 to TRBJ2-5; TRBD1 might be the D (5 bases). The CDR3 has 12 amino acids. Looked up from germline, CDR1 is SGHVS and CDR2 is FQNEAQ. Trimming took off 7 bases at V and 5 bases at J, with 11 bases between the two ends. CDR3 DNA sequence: TGTGCCAGCACCGACAGAAGGGAGACCCAGTACTTC. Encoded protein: CASTDRRETQYF.

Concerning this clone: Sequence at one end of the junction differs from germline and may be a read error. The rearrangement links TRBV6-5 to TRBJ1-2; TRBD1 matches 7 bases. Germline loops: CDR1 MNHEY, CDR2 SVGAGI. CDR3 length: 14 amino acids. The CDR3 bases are TGTGCCAGCAGTTACTCACAGGGGTACTATGGCCACACCTTC. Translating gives CASSYSQGYYGHTF.